A single sample gave rise to the 29 T cell receptor beta chains below, sequenced in a study of TIL therapy for anti-PD-1-resistant metastatic lung cancer. The sample's time point: pre-treatment sample, taken before nivolumab and TIL therapy. This was the immunoSEQ v3 assay. This table comes from immunoSEQ multiplex PCR, and its TCRdb copy is limited to in-frame clones, with some not included. The data hold about 43,000 clones, with around 79% observed a single time. Material: blood, obtained at baseline. The receptor set was obtained from a man aged 65-85 years with non-small cell lung cancer.

The genes are TRBV14 and TRBJ2-7; 7 bases fit TRBD2. CDR1 is SGHDN, CDR2 FVKESK, per germline. Trimming at V came to 0 bases and at J to 4 bases, leaving 3 bases not matched to a gene. This CDR3 has 14 residues. CDR3 nucleotide sequence: TGTGCCAGCAGCCAAGATGCGGGGGTTTACGAGCAGTACTTC. Translating gives CASSQDAGVYEQYF.

This clone has a single count. The chain is built from TRBV9 and TRBJ2-3, with D possibly TRBD2 on 5 matching bases. The CDR3 length is 15 residues. Per germline, CDR1 SGDLS and CDR2 YYNGEE. Between the trimmed V and J ends, which lost 3 bases and 3 bases, there was a span of 14 bases. The CDR3 DNA follows: TGTGCCAGCAGCGCGTCCGGGATTCTAACAGATACGCAGTATTTT. Amino acids: CASSASGILTDTQYF.

The chain carries TRBV7-3 and TRBJ1-1; maybe TRBD1 (5 bases). This CDR3 contains 15 residues. V lost 5 bases to trimming and J lost 3 bases, with 16 bases between them. Germline values: CDR1 SGHTA, CDR2 FQGTGA. The CDR3 DNA reads TGTGCCAGCAGCCCCGGACCTGGGGGATACACTGAAGCTTTCTTT. Its translation is CASSPGPGGYTEAFF. The full variable domain, rest sourced from reference TRBV7-3 and TRBJ1-1, is GAGVSQTPSNKVTEKGKYVELRCDPISGHTALYWYRQSLGQGPEFLIYFQGTGAADDSGLPNDRFFAVRPEGSVSTLKIQRTERGDSAVYLCASSPGPGGYTEAFFGQGTRLTVV.

This chain links TRBV27 with TRBJ2-1, with 8 bases that match TRBD1. CDR3 length equals 17 residues. The germline V gene has CDR1 MNHEY and CDR2 SMNVEV (reference sequence). The V and J ends lost 5 bases and 3 bases, in that order; junction bases with no gene match: 12. The CDR3 region has the DNA TGTGCCAGCAGTCGTATCCCCGGGACAGGTGGCTACAATGAGCAGTTCTTC. It specifies CASSRIPGTGGYNEQFF.

The rearrangement links TRBV7-3 to TRBJ2-6; D is ambiguous. This CDR3 spans 16 amino acids. Germline assignment: CDR1 SGHTA and CDR2 FQGTGA. With 1 base removed from V and 0 bases from J, the gap between germline ends came to 7 bases. The chain's CDR3 is CASSLNSPSGANVLTF. The CDR3 DNA reads as TGTGCCAGCAGCTTAAACTCCCCCTCTGGGGCCAACGTCCTGACTTTC.

This clone was observed once. J is TRBJ2-5 and V is TRBV7-2, with 9 bases fitting TRBD1. The CDR3 totals 14 residues. V was pared by 2 bases and J by 6 bases, with 4 bases of the junction left unmatched. Germline V lookup: CDR1 SGHTA, CDR2 FQGNSA. Here the CDR3 DNA reads TGTGCCAGCAGCTTAATGGGACAGGGCCAGACCCAGTACTTC. Amino acids: CASSLMGQGQTQYF.

The J gene is TRBJ2-3, the V gene TRBV6-6; TRBD1 matches 7 bases. Germline V gene sequence: CDR1 MNHNY, CDR2 SVGAGI (reference sequence). J gave up 0 bases and V 6 bases, and 9 bases lay outside the gene matches. CDR3 length: 16 amino acids. The CDR3 sequence is CASSLGQAYSTDTQYF. For the CDR3, the DNA is TGTGCCAGCAGCCTCGGACAGGCTTATAGCACAGATACGCAGTATTTT.

A few counts support this clone. V gene TRBV6-4 combines with J gene TRBJ1-1; no reliable D call. The CDR3 is made up of 13 amino acids. V lost 9 bases, J lost 1 base, and 12 bases lay in between. In germline, CDR1 is MRHNA, CDR2 SNTAGT. For the CDR3, the DNA is TGTGCCAGTTCTGAGCGGTCGAACACTGAAGCTTTCTTT. This sequence encodes CASSERSNTEAFF.

The genes are TRBV5-1 and TRBJ2-2; D remains ambiguous. From germline, CDR1 is SGHRS and CDR2 YFSETQ. CDR3 length: 14 residues. Trimming removed 4 bases from V and 6 bases from J, with 13 bases in between. CDR3 loop: CASSVTTLPGELFF. In nucleotides, the CDR3 is TGCGCCAGCAGCGTGACCACGTTACCCGGGGAGCTGTTTTTT.

The gene calls are TRBV7-2 and TRBJ2-1; 9 bases are a match to TRBD2. V was pared by 0 bases and J by 2 bases, with 8 bases of the junction left unmatched. The CDR3 has 18 residues. Germline V gene sequence: CDR1 SGHTA, CDR2 FQGNSA. CDR3 protein: CASSLAQRLAGPYNEQFF. The DNA of the CDR3 is TGTGCCAGCAGCTTAGCCCAAAGGCTAGCGGGGCCCTACAATGAGCAGTTCTTC.

The chain links TRBV7-9 to TRBJ1-4; D unclear. The CDR3 covers 15 residues. Trimming left V 5 bases short and J 5 bases short, with 15 bases between. From germline, CDR1 is SEHNR and CDR2 FQNEAQ (reference sequence). In DNA form, the CDR3 reads TGTGCCAGCAGCCAAGAAGCCCATGGGAATGAAAAACTGTTTTTT. Translation: CASSQEAHGNEKLFF.

This sequence joins TRBV2 and TRBJ2-1; 10 bases are a match to TRBD2. CDR1 is SNHLY and CDR2 is FYNNEI in the germline V gene. There are 15 residues in the CDR3. With V trimmed by 5 bases and J by 3 bases, 4 bases remained unmatched. CDR3 protein: CASSIAGGSYNEQFF. CDR3 bases: TGTGCCAGCAGTATAGCGGGAGGTAGCTACAATGAGCAGTTCTTC.

The CDR3: CASSAREGGEQYF. In DNA form, the CDR3 reads TGTGCCAGCAGCGCGAGGGAGGGCGGCGAGCAGTACTTC. The chain has TRBV9 and TRBJ2-7, with 7 nucleotides matching TRBD2. J lost 6 bases, V lost 3 bases, and 6 bases had no gene match. CDR1 is SGDLS, CDR2 YYNGEE, per germline. The CDR3 runs 13 residues.

The J gene is TRBJ2-2, the V gene TRBV5-1; the D gene is possibly TRBD2 (5 bases). The germline gives CDR1 SGHRS, CDR2 YFSETQ. Trimming stripped 3 bases from V and 8 bases from J, with 14 bases between. The CDR3 contains 14 residues. As DNA, the CDR3 is TGCGCCAGCAGCTACGACGGGGTATCGGGGGAGCTGTTTTTT. Its protein is CASSYDGVSGELFF. The full variable domain, its missing parts supplied by reference TRBV5-1 and TRBJ2-2, is KAGVTQTPRYLIKTRGQQVTLSCSPISGHRSVSWYQQTPGQGLQFLFEYFSETQRNKGNFPGRFSGRQFSNSRSEMNVSTLELGDSALYLCASSYDGVSGELFFGEGSRLTVL.

This sequence joins TRBV5-4 and TRBJ2-2; the match to TRBD2 covers 7 bases. The CDR3 is 16 amino acids. The germline CDR1 and CDR2 sequences are SGHNT and YYREEE (reference sequence). V gave up 0 bases and J gave up 5 bases; unmatched junction bases: 7. CDR3 sequence: CASSLVGGSRTGELFF. DNA of the CDR3: TGTGCCAGCAGCTTGGTAGGCGGGAGTCGGACCGGGGAGCTGTTTTTT.

A single count supports this clone. The gene calls are TRBV5-4 and TRBJ2-7; D uncertain. The CDR3 is made up of 16 amino acids. Germline V gene sequence: CDR1 SGHNT, CDR2 YYREEE (reference sequence). Trimming cost V 4 bases and J 6 bases, with 23 bases left between them. CDR3: CASSPSAILNVGEQYF. CDR3 nucleotide sequence: TGTGCCAGCAGCCCGTCCGCGATACTCAACGTCGGCGAGCAGTACTTC.

For the CDR3, the DNA is TGTGCCAGCAGCCAAGATGGGACTAGCGGATTATCTAGCACAGATACGCAGTATTTT. As protein: CASSQDGTSGLSSTDTQYF. The chain employs TRBV4-2 and TRBJ2-3; TRBD2 matches 11 bases. CDR3 length: 19 amino acids. From germline, CDR1 is LGHNA and CDR2 YNFKEQ. V trimming: 0 bases; J trimming: 0 bases; junction bases outside the gene matches: 8.

The chain has TRBV15 and TRBJ1-4; unclear D gene. CDR3 size: 14 residues. CDR1 is LNHNV and CDR2 is YYDKDF in the germline V gene (reference sequence). V shed 3 bases and J shed 8 bases, with 13 bases lying between them. The CDR3 nucleotides read TGTGCCACCAGCAGGGCTCAGGAAGGAGAAAAACTGTTTTTT. It encodes CATSRAQEGEKLFF.

The rearrangement uses TRBV2 and TRBJ1-1; D gene unclear. Between the trimmed V and J ends, which lost 6 bases and 10 bases, there was a span of 18 bases. CDR3 size: 13 residues. Germline CDR1 reads SNHLY; CDR2 reads FYNNEI. In DNA form, the CDR3 reads TGTGCCAGCAGCGCCGGGCCCCCGCTGGGAGCTTTCTTT. Translating gives CASSAGPPLGAFF.

The chain couples TRBV7-2 to TRBJ1-4; 7 bases line up with TRBD1. The CDR3 runs to 16 residues. The germline V gene has CDR1 SGHTA and CDR2 FQGNSA. After removal of 5 bases from V and 5 bases from J, the junction contained 11 bases not matched to a gene. The CDR3 loop reads CASSPQGGDINEKLFF. In DNA, the CDR3 is TGTGCCAGCAGCCCCCAGGGGGGGGATATAAATGAAAAACTGTTTTTT.

The chain uses TRBV25-1 and TRBJ2-1; 10 bases map to TRBD1. J was trimmed by 7 bases and V by 4 bases; bases with no gene match: 4. The germline gives CDR1 MGHDK, CDR2 SYGVNS. The CDR3 runs to 14 residues. The CDR3 DNA is TGTGCCAGCAGTGGACAGGGGGCGGGAAATGAGCAGTTCTTC. It translates to CASSGQGAGNEQFF.

V is TRBV14 and J is TRBJ2-3, with 9 bases identical to TRBD2. Germline CDR1 is SGHDN and CDR2 is FVKESK. With 0 bases clipped from V and 6 bases from J, the junction kept 7 bases outside the gene matches. The length of the CDR3 is 16 residues. CDR3 in DNA: TGTGCCAGCAGCCAAGATCGATTAGCGGGAGACGATACGCAGTATTTT. The encoded protein is CASSQDRLAGDDTQYF.

This chain joins TRBV4-1 and TRBJ2-5; 9 bases map to TRBD1. Germline CDR1 reads MGHRA; CDR2 reads YSYEKL. V gave up 7 bases and J gave up 4 bases; unmatched junction bases: 4. The CDR3 sequence is 13 residues long. CDR3 amino acids: CASIGQGRETQYF. As DNA, the CDR3 is TGCGCCAGCATCGGACAGGGGAGAGAGACCCAGTACTTC.

The chain couples TRBV4-1 to TRBJ2-2, with 9 bases that match TRBD2. Looked up from germline, CDR1 is MGHRA and CDR2 is YSYEKL. There are 16 residues in the CDR3. The trim removed 8 bases at V and 4 bases at J, leaving 11 bases unmatched. CDR3 sequence (DNA): TGCGCCAGCTCCCCAGGGGCGGGAGGGGGCACCGGGGAGCTGTTTTTT. Translated, it gives CASSPGAGGGTGELFF.

This chain joins TRBV2 and TRBJ1-3, with TRBD1 matching over 7 bases. Germline V lookup: CDR1 SNHLY, CDR2 FYNNEI. The V gene end was trimmed by 11 bases and the J gene end by 4 bases; junction bases not matched to a gene: 14. The CDR3 contains 15 residues. CDR3 DNA sequence: TGTGCCCACTCTCTAAAGACAGGGTCAGGAAACACCATATATTTT. Translation gives CAHSLKTGSGNTIYF.

Only one count was recorded for this clone. This rearrangement joins TRBV6-5 to TRBJ2-2, with 8 bases matching TRBD1. The length of the CDR3 is 15 residues. CDR1 is MNHEY and CDR2 is SVGAGI in the germline V gene. V was clipped by 2 bases and J by 3 bases; unmatched bases: 2. DNA of the CDR3: TGTGCCAGCAGTTACCGGGGACAGGACACCGGGGAGCTGTTTTTT. It is translated as CASSYRGQDTGELFF.

In this sample, this clone turned up many times. V usage is TRBV7-9 and J usage is TRBJ2-7; 7 nucleotides line up with TRBD2. Per germline, CDR1 SEHNR and CDR2 FQNEAQ (reference sequence). The junction had 5 bases not matched to a gene; V was cut back by 4 bases and J by 5 bases. The CDR3 is 13 amino acids. The CDR3 DNA sequence: TGTGCCAGCAGCTCCCGGGACTACGACGAGCAGTACTTC. It translates to CASSSRDYDEQYF.

The chain is built from TRBV2 and TRBJ2-3; TRBD2 matches 10 bases. The CDR3 runs 14 residues. CDR1 and CDR2 (germline): SNHLY, FYNNEI. Unmatched junction bases numbered 5, after V lost 5 bases and J lost 6 bases. CDR3 loop: CASSPSGGVDTQYF. In DNA, the CDR3 is TGTGCCAGCAGTCCTAGCGGGGGAGTGGATACGCAGTATTTT.

The rearrangement joins TRBV29-1 to TRBJ2-5; D gene ambiguous. Germline CDR1 is SQVTM and CDR2 is ANQGSEA. The CDR3 is 11 amino acids. The ends were cut back, 8 bases at V and 4 bases at J, with 11 bases in the middle. CDR3 DNA: TGCAGCACAAGGAAGGGAGAGACCCAGTACTTC. It translates to CSTRKGETQYF. Full variable domain (missing parts from reference TRBV29-1 and TRBJ2-5): SAVISQKPSRDICQRGTSLTIQCQVDSQVTMMFWYRQQPGQSLTLIATANQGSEATYESGFVIDKFPISRPNLTFSTLTVSNMSPEDSSIYLCSTRKGETQYFGPGTRLLVL.